These T cell receptor beta chains were read from a single sample in a study of OX40 agonist ivuxolimab in advanced cancers. Clones were sequenced by immunoSEQ multiplex PCR, and TCRdb holds only the in-frame ones, with some missing. The sample contains 90,000 to 95,000 clones, around 87% of which appear only once. The sample in question was CD4+ or CD8+ T cells sorted from blood, obtained in a trial of the OX40 agonist ivuxolimab. Receptor source: an adult with an advanced solid tumor such as melanoma, head and neck, liver or kidney cancer. Each CDR3 is given with its conserved first and last residue. The order of the fields is D gene, clone size, V gene, J gene, CDR3 DNA, CDR3 protein. A D gene is named only where the DNA matches it firmly. Clone sizes are given selectively: once, few, many, or a class where the clone is expanded.

d_call: .
clone_size: .
v_call: TRBV11-1
j_call: TRBJ2-1
cdr3_nt: TGTGCCAGCAGCCTAGGAACTTGGGACGGCCCCTCTAAGCAGTTCTTC
cdr3_aa: CASSLGTWDGPSKQFF

d_call: TRBD2
clone_size: .
v_call: TRBV9
j_call: TRBJ2-2
cdr3_nt: TGTGCCAGCAGCTCGGGACTAGCGGGACCCGGGGAGCTGTTTTTT
cdr3_aa: CASSSGLAGPGELFF

d_call: .
clone_size: .
v_call: TRBV5-1
j_call: TRBJ1-1
cdr3_nt: TGCGCCAGCAGCTTGAGTCCGACAGCTAGTTACACTGAAGCTTTCTTT
cdr3_aa: CASSLSPTASYTEAFF

d_call: .
clone_size: once
v_call: TRBV30
j_call: TRBJ2-2
cdr3_nt: TGTGCCTGGAGTCCGATGGCGTCTTTTGTCACCGGGGAGCTGTTTTTT
cdr3_aa: CAWSPMASFVTGELFF

d_call: .
clone_size: many
v_call: TRBV9
j_call: TRBJ1-5
cdr3_nt: TGTGCCAGCAGCGTAGGTGGCAGCCCTAATCAGCCCCAGCATTTT
cdr3_aa: CASSVGGSPNQPQHF

d_call: .
clone_size: .
v_call: TRBV5-1
j_call: TRBJ2-2
cdr3_nt: TGCGCCAGCAGCTTGGGGAGCCCTAACACCGGGGAGCTGTTTTTT
cdr3_aa: CASSLGSPNTGELFF

d_call: .
clone_size: once
v_call: TRBV4-3
j_call: TRBJ1-1
cdr3_nt: TGCGCCAGCAGCCACGACGAGGACTCGAACACTGAAGCTTTCTTT
cdr3_aa: CASSHDEDSNTEAFF

d_call: .
clone_size: once
v_call: TRBV9
j_call: TRBJ2-2
cdr3_nt: TGTGCCAGCAGCGTATCGGCAGCGGCGAACACCGGGGAGCTGTTTTTT
cdr3_aa: CASSVSAAANTGELFF

d_call: .
clone_size: .
v_call: TRBV19
j_call: TRBJ2-1
cdr3_nt: TGTGCCAGTAGCCCACTAGGTTCATCCTACAATGAGCAGTTCTTC
cdr3_aa: CASSPLGSSYNEQFF

d_call: .
clone_size: .
v_call: TRBV5-4
j_call: TRBJ2-7
cdr3_nt: TGTGCCAGCAGCTTGACAGGAAACTACGAGCAGTACTTC
cdr3_aa: CASSLTGNYEQYF

d_call: .
clone_size: .
v_call: TRBV18
j_call: TRBJ1-1
cdr3_nt: TGTGCCAGCTCAAGCACCACAGGACGCACTGAAGCTTTCTTT
cdr3_aa: CASSSTTGRTEAFF

d_call: .
clone_size: .
v_call: TRBV7-2
j_call: TRBJ1-2
cdr3_nt: TGTGCCAGCAGCCGGGAGGCCTACAGTAACTATGGCTACACCTTC
cdr3_aa: CASSREAYSNYGYTF

d_call: .
clone_size: .
v_call: TRBV7-2
j_call: TRBJ2-2
cdr3_nt: TGTGCCAGCAGCCCGGAGGGGACCGGGGAGCTGTTTTTT
cdr3_aa: CASSPEGTGELFF

d_call: TRBD1
clone_size: .
v_call: TRBV7-8
j_call: TRBJ1-5
cdr3_nt: TGTGCCAGCAGCTTAAGGACAGGGCCTGGGAATCAGCCCCAGCATTTT
cdr3_aa: CASSLRTGPGNQPQHF